The 18 T cell receptor beta chains below come from one sample, sequenced in a study of yellow fever vaccine responses in identical twins. TCRdb used MiXCR to reprocess the RT-PCR reads, holding one entry per CDR3 protein. The sample has several thousand distinct CDR3 sequences, roughly 86% seen once. Sequencing used T cells from blood (PBMCs), unsorted or a sorted subset (not recorded which), obtained before or after yellow fever vaccination (not recorded which). Receptors were obtained from a woman younger than 35 who received the yellow fever vaccine.

This chain uses TRBV7-6 with TRBJ2-7; D not certain. CDR1 and CDR2 from the germline V gene are SGHVS and FNYEAQ. There are 14 residues in the CDR3. Trimming removed 1 base from V and 5 bases from J, with 12 bases in between. The DNA for the CDR3 is TGTGCCAGCAGCTTAGTCGGCAGCTCGGACGAGCAGTACTTC. Translated, it gives CASSLVGSSDEQYF. The variable domain in full, with the rest retrieved from reference TRBV7-6 and TRBJ2-7, is GAGVSQSPRYKVTKRGQDVALRCDPISGHVSLYWYRQALGQGPEFLTYFNYEAQQDKSGLPNDRFSAERPEGSISTLTIQRTEQRDSAMYRCASSLVGSSDEQYFGPGTRLTVT.

The chain carries TRBV7-8 and TRBJ1-2, with no clear D. In germline, CDR1 is SGHVS, CDR2 FQNEAQ. This CDR3 comprises 16 residues. The V end was cut by 5 bases, the J end by 3 bases, with 19 bases between. For the CDR3, the DNA is TGTGCCAGCAGCGCCGGACTGAAGCTCCGTTACTATGGCTACACCTTC. This translates into CASSAGLKLRYYGYTF.

The chain combines TRBV7-9 with TRBJ2-7; 9 positions agree with TRBD2. Germline V gene data show CDR1 as SEHNR and CDR2 as FQNEAQ (reference sequence). CDR3 length equals 16 residues. The trim removed 2 bases at V and 5 bases at J, leaving 10 bases unmatched. CDR3 protein: CASSLLGSGSLHEQYF. In DNA form, the CDR3 reads TGTGCCAGCAGCTTATTAGGTAGCGGGAGTCTCCACGAGCAGTACTTC.

The V gene is TRBV9, the J gene TRBJ2-7; TRBD2 might be the D (6 bases). CDR3 length: 12 amino acids. Germline CDR1 SGDLS, CDR2 YYNGEE. The V and J ends lost 3 bases and 6 bases respectively, with 10 bases between them. The CDR3 bases are TGTGCCAGCAGCGCCGGGACTGGCGAGCAGTACTTC. Its protein product is CASSAGTGEQYF. The whole variable domain, remainder taken from reference TRBV9 and TRBJ2-7, is DSGVTQTPKHLITATGQRVTLRCSPRSGDLSVYWYQQSLDQGLQFLIQYYNGEERAKGNILERFSAQQFPDLHSELNLSSLELGDSALYFCASSAGTGEQYFGPGTRLTVT.

The V call is TRBV11-1, the J call TRBJ2-1; D unclear. CDR1 is SGHAT, CDR2 FQDESV, per germline (reference sequence). The V end lost 4 bases, the J end lost 7 bases, and 8 bases lay between the germline ends. The CDR3 spans 12 residues. The CDR3 DNA reads as TGTGCCAGCAGCTACCTAGATAATGAGCAGTTCTTC. Translated, it gives CASSYLDNEQFF.

The chain links TRBV28 to TRBJ1-4; perhaps TRBD1 as D (5 bases). V lost 5 bases and J 6 bases, leaving 19 bases between the germline ends. This CDR3 spans 16 amino acids. The germline CDR1 and CDR2 sequences are MDHEN and SYDVKM. The CDR3 coding sequence is TGTGCCAGCAGTGACCGGCCGTGGGGGATCGATGAAAAACTGTTTTTT. It encodes CASSDRPWGIDEKLFF.

The rearrangement joins TRBV20-1 to TRBJ1-2; D ambiguous. The CDR3 loop spans 14 amino acids. Per germline, CDR1 DFQATT and CDR2 SNEGSKA (reference sequence). V lost 0 bases and J 4 bases, leaving 12 bases between the germline ends. The CDR3 coding sequence is TGCAGTGCTAGAGAAGAGGCCCTTTCCTATGGCTACACCTTC. Protein: CSAREEALSYGYTF.

In this sample, this clonotype turned up a few times. Written as DNA, the CDR3 is TGTGCCAGCAGCTCGAGGGGGCACAACAATGAGCAGTTCTTC. Its protein is CASSSRGHNNEQFF. The chain is built from TRBV11-3 and TRBJ2-1; 7 positions match TRBD1. Trimming cost V 4 bases and J 5 bases; bases outside gene matches: 5. CDR3 length equals 14 residues. The germline V gene has CDR1 SGHNT and CDR2 YENEEA.

This clonotype was recorded a few times. V gene TRBV12-3 or TRBV12-4 combines with J gene TRBJ1-6; 10 positions match TRBD1. The CDR3 extends over 14 amino acids. V lost 6 bases, J lost 7 bases, and 3 bases stayed unmatched. CDR3 nucleotide sequence: TGTGCCAGCAGACGACAGGGGGCCAATTCACCCCTCCACTTT. Its protein product is CASRRQGANSPLHF.

The chain uses TRBV12-3 or TRBV12-4 and TRBJ2-6, with D unresolved. Deletions cut 6 bases from V and 0 bases from J, with 9 bases between. This CDR3 is 15 amino acids long. The CDR3 is CASSHTSSGANVLTF. CDR3 coding DNA: TGTGCCAGCAGCCATACAAGCTCTGGGGCCAACGTCCTGACTTTC.

V is TRBV18 and J is TRBJ2-1; 10 nucleotides line up with TRBD2. Trimming at V came to 4 bases and at J to 4 bases, leaving 7 bases not matched to a gene. In germline, CDR1 is KGHSH, CDR2 LQKENI. This CDR3 is built from 16 residues. The CDR3 coding sequence is TGTGCCAGCTCACGCCCCTCGGGACTAGCGTACAATGAGCAGTTCTTC. It encodes CASSRPSGLAYNEQFF.

This rearrangement joins TRBV2 to TRBJ2-3, with 8 bases fitting TRBD2. The CDR3 is made up of 14 amino acids. Losses at the gene ends were 10 bases for V and 2 bases for J; bases not matched to a gene: 8. Per germline, CDR1 SNHLY and CDR2 FYNNEI. In nucleotides, the CDR3 is TGTGCCATCAGCGAAGCGGGAGTCACAGATACGCAGTATTTT. It codes for CAISEAGVTDTQYF.

This chain uses TRBV10-3 with TRBJ2-7; 8 bases align to TRBD2. Trimming cost V 6 bases and J 6 bases; bases outside gene matches: 7. This CDR3 comprises 13 residues. CDR1 ENHRY and CDR2 SYGVKD come from the germline V gene. CDR3 coding DNA: TGTGCCATCAGCCCCAAAGCGGGAGTCGAGCAGTACTTC. As protein: CAISPKAGVEQYF.

This clonotype was seen once. The chain recombines TRBV29-1 with TRBJ2-1, with 7 positions matching TRBD2. The CDR3 runs to 15 residues. Germline CDR1 reads SQVTM; CDR2 reads ANQGSEA. Trimming removed 7 bases from V and 0 bases from J; junction bases left unmatched: 9. The CDR3 sequence is CSAELAQSSYNEQFF. The DNA of the CDR3 is TGCAGCGCCGAACTAGCGCAGAGCTCCTACAATGAGCAGTTCTTC.

The genes are TRBV11-1 and TRBJ1-1; 7 bases agree with TRBD1. The J segment lost 0 bases and the V segment lost 5 bases, leaving 6 bases of the junction unmatched. Germline CDR1 and CDR2: SGHAT and FQDESV (reference sequence). CDR3 length: 15 amino acids. In DNA form, the CDR3 reads TGTGCCAGCAGCCTCAGGGGGAAGGTGAACACTGAAGCTTTCTTT. This gives the protein CASSLRGKVNTEAFF.

The chain has TRBV7-6 and TRBJ1-3; tentative D call: TRBD1 (5 bases). The CDR3 loop spans 16 amino acids. In germline, CDR1 is SGHVS, CDR2 FNYEAQ. V lost 2 bases, J lost 0 bases, and 11 bases lay in between. The CDR3 sequence is CASSLSRATSGNTIYF. The DNA of the CDR3 is TGTGCCAGCAGCTTAAGCAGGGCAACCTCTGGAAACACCATATATTTT.

The chain uses TRBV29-1 and TRBJ2-7, with 7 nucleotides matching TRBD2. CDR1 is SQVTM, CDR2 ANQGSEA, per germline. The CDR3 has 15 residues. V lost 0 bases, J lost 2 bases, and 7 bases stayed unmatched. Here the CDR3 DNA reads TGCAGCGTTGAAGATCCCGAGCGGGGAGCCTACGAGCAGTACTTC. Its protein product is CSVEDPERGAYEQYF.

This chain connects TRBV11-3 to TRBJ2-2, with D tentatively TRBD1 (6 bases). CDR3 length: 16 amino acids. Germline V gene lookup returns CDR1 SGHNT and CDR2 YENEEA. The ends were cut back, 1 base at V and 1 base at J, with 10 bases in the middle. CDR3 amino acids: CASSLGPTGNTGELFF. CDR3 sequence (DNA): TGTGCCAGCAGCTTAGGCCCGACAGGGAACACCGGGGAGCTGTTTTTT.